These 30 T cell receptor beta chains came from one sample sequenced in a study of response to subunit inactivated influenza vaccine. TCRdb ran MiXCR on the RT-PCR reads and lists one entry per CDR3 protein. The sample has 650,000 to 700,000 distinct CDR3 sequences; roughly 14% are singletons. The sequencing here drew on PBMCs from blood, taken about 12 days after vaccination. These receptors originate from a man over 45 who received an inactivated influenza vaccine.

The V gene is TRBV5-5, the J gene TRBJ1-1; no clear D. This CDR3 comprises 13 residues. CDR1 SGHKS and CDR2 YYEKEE come from the germline V gene (reference sequence). V was pared by 2 bases and J by 10 bases, with 15 bases between. DNA of the CDR3: TGTGCCAGCAGCTTCCGGGGTCAGAGCGTAGCTTTCTTT. Protein: CASSFRGQSVAFF.

The CDR3 loop is CASSQESSGRYNEQFF. CDR3 in DNA: TGCGCCAGCAGCCAAGAGTCGTCGGGTCGATACAATGAGCAGTTCTTC. The chain couples TRBV4-3 to TRBJ2-1; D unresolved. Germline values: CDR1 LGHNA, CDR2 YSLEER. This CDR3 has 16 residues. V dropped 0 bases and J dropped 4 bases, with 13 bases sitting between them.

This clonotype was counted only a few times. This chain joins TRBV20-1 and TRBJ2-5; no firm D call. The germline V and J ends were trimmed by 0 bases and 7 bases, with 18 bases remaining between them. Germline CDR1 reads DFQATT; CDR2 reads SNEGSKA (reference sequence). This CDR3 has 15 residues. CDR3 nucleotide sequence: TGCAGTGCTAGAGATCTTGGCACACCCCAGGTGACCCAGTACTTC. Encoded protein: CSARDLGTPQVTQYF.

The rearrangement uses TRBV11-2 and TRBJ2-1; D is possibly TRBD2 (5 bases). The CDR3 covers 15 residues. Trimming took 5 bases from V and 2 from J, leaving 13 bases between them. Germline V CDR1 and CDR2: SGHAT, FQNNGV. CDR3 nucleotide sequence: TGTGCCAGCAGCCCCAGCGGTTACCCCTACAATGAGCAGTTCTTC. Protein product: CASSPSGYPYNEQFF.

This chain links TRBV11-2 with TRBJ2-1, with 10 bases identical to TRBD2. Trimming removed 1 base from V and 3 bases from J; junction bases left unmatched: 6. CDR1 is SGHAT and CDR2 is FQNNGV in the germline V gene. The CDR3 is 17 amino acids. CDR3 protein: CASSLVAASGGYNEQFF. The CDR3, as DNA: TGTGCCAGCAGCTTAGTAGCGGCTAGCGGGGGCTACAATGAGCAGTTCTTC.

The sample holds many counts of this clonotype. The chain uses TRBV2 and TRBJ1-5; D remains unclear. This CDR3 is built from 14 residues. From germline, CDR1 is SNHLY and CDR2 FYNNEI. V lost 1 base and J 4 bases, leaving 8 bases between the germline ends. In DNA, the CDR3 is TGTGCCAGCAGTGAAGATATAGTAAATCAGCCCCAGCATTTT. It specifies CASSEDIVNQPQHF.

The rearrangement uses TRBV9 and TRBJ2-1; TRBD2 matches 8 bases. Germline V lookup: CDR1 SGDLS, CDR2 YYNGEE. V shed 7 bases, J shed 4 bases, and the junction held 10 bases outside the gene matches. There are 15 residues in the CDR3. This chain's CDR3 is CASGREGGSYNEQFF. DNA for the CDR3: TGTGCCAGCGGACGGGAGGGAGGGTCATACAATGAGCAGTTCTTC.

The rearrangement joins TRBV2 to TRBJ2-7, with TRBD1 matching over 9 bases. J was trimmed by 3 bases and V by 7 bases; bases with no gene match: 4. CDR3 length equals 13 residues. Germline V gives CDR1 SNHLY, CDR2 FYNNEI. The CDR3 reads CASNPTGGYEQYF. The CDR3 nucleotides are TGTGCCAGCAACCCGACAGGGGGCTACGAGCAGTACTTC.

In this sample, this clonotype turned up a few times. The rearrangement uses TRBV5-5 and TRBJ2-1; D is uncertain. V was trimmed by 2 bases and J by 5 bases, leaving 5 bases between them. From germline, CDR1 is SGHKS and CDR2 YYEKEE (reference sequence). This CDR3 spans 12 amino acids. CDR3: CASSLRHNEQFF. DNA of the CDR3: TGTGCCAGCAGCTTAAGGCACAATGAGCAGTTCTTC.

A few counts support this clonotype. The V gene is TRBV5-1, the J gene TRBJ2-7, with a possible D match to TRBD1 (5 bases). The germline CDR1 and CDR2 sequences are SGHRS and YFSETQ. V was shortened by 0 bases and J by 7 bases, with 14 bases between the two germline ends. The CDR3 totals 14 residues. CDR3: CASSLEGRVGEQYF. The CDR3 nucleotides read TGCGCCAGCAGCTTGGAAGGCAGGGTGGGGGAGCAGTACTTC. Looking up the rest from reference TRBV5-1 and TRBJ2-7 gives the full variable domain: KAGVTQTPRYLIKTRGQQVTLSCSPISGHRSVSWYQQTPGQGLQFLFEYFSETQRNKGNFPGRFSGRQFSNSRSEMNVSTLELGDSALYLCASSLEGRVGEQYFGPGTRLTVT.

The chain has TRBV5-1 and TRBJ2-7, with 9 bases aligning to TRBD1. Germline V gene sequence: CDR1 SGHRS, CDR2 YFSETQ. V dropped 0 bases and J dropped 6; count of bases not matched to a gene: 7. The CDR3 is made up of 15 amino acids. The CDR3 DNA reads TGCGCCAGCAGCTTGGCCGGGACAGGGTTAAGCGAGCAGTACTTC. Amino acid sequence: CASSLAGTGLSEQYF.

This clonotype came up a few times. The chain has TRBV28 and TRBJ2-7; D remains unclear. Germline values: CDR1 MDHEN, CDR2 SYDVKM. Trimming stripped 6 bases from V and 0 bases from J, with 12 bases between. The CDR3 has 14 residues. CDR3 loop: CASRSYSVSYEQYF. CDR3 DNA: TGTGCCAGCAGGTCTTACTCGGTCTCCTACGAGCAGTACTTC.

This clonotype turned up a few times. The rearrangement joins TRBV24-1 to TRBJ2-2; D uncertain. Germline V gene sequence: CDR1 KGHDR, CDR2 SFDVKD. V was cut by 4 bases and J by 6 bases, with 14 bases left in between. The CDR3 is 15 residues long. The CDR3 region has the DNA TGTGCCACCAGTGACCCGGTCGCGAGCGCCGGGGAGCTGTTTTTT. It encodes CATSDPVASAGELFF.

V gene TRBV5-1 combines with J gene TRBJ2-1; D not resolved. This CDR3 comprises 12 residues. The V end was cut by 4 bases, the J end by 6 bases, with 8 bases between. CDR1 SGHRS and CDR2 YFSETQ come from the germline V gene. In DNA, the CDR3 is TGCGCCAGCAGCGGAAAATCCAATGAGCAGTTCTTC. Translation: CASSGKSNEQFF.

This clonotype appeared a few times. The gene calls are TRBV24-1 and TRBJ1-2; D call uncertain. The CDR3 consists of 12 residues. The V and J ends lost 9 bases and 1 base respectively, with 8 bases between them. Germline CDR1 reads KGHDR; CDR2 reads SFDVKD. The CDR3 here is CATQDLNYGYTF. The CDR3 DNA sequence: TGTGCCACCCAGGACCTTAACTATGGCTACACCTTC.

The genes are TRBV7-6 and TRBJ1-1; 8 bases agree with TRBD1. After removal of 5 bases from V and 5 bases from J, the junction contained 7 bases not matched to a gene. Per germline, CDR1 SGHVS and CDR2 FNYEAQ. The length of the CDR3 is 14 residues. CDR3 coding DNA: TGTGCCAGCAGCGCAGGGGGCGCGGGTACTGAAGCTTTCTTT. Translated: CASSAGGAGTEAFF.

This clonotype has a count of ten or more. V usage is TRBV12-3 or TRBV12-4 and J usage is TRBJ2-2, with D possibly TRBD1 on 6 matching bases. V dropped 5 bases and J dropped 3 bases, with 10 bases sitting between them. The CDR3 sequence is 14 residues long. The DNA of the CDR3 is TGTGCCAGCAGTCTACAGGGTTACACCGGGGAGCTGTTTTTT. As protein: CASSLQGYTGELFF.

This clonotype was found a few times. The chain joins TRBV15 to TRBJ2-5; 12 nucleotides match TRBD1. Germline V CDR1 and CDR2: LNHNV, YYDKDF (reference sequence). The ends lost 3 bases at V and 5 bases at J; junction bases unmatched: 7. The length of the CDR3 is 16 residues. In nucleotides, the CDR3 is TGTGCCACCAGCAGGGCCGGGACAGGGGGCAGGGAGACCCAGTACTTC. Its protein is CATSRAGTGGRETQYF. The full variable domain, in which reference TRBV15 and TRBJ2-5 provide the parts outside the CDR3, is DAMVIQNPRYQVTQFGKPVTLSCSQTLNHNVMYWYQQKSSQAPKLLFHYYDKDFNNEADTPDNFQSRRPNTSFCFLDIRSPGLGDTAMYLCATSRAGTGGRETQYFGPGTRLLVL.

In its sample, this clonotype was seen many times. The V and J genes are TRBV20-1 and TRBJ2-2, with TRBD1 as a possible D gene (5 bases). V was shortened by 8 bases and J by 2 bases, with 9 bases between the two germline ends. The CDR3 sequence is 12 residues long. Germline CDR1 DFQATT, CDR2 SNEGSKA (reference sequence). The CDR3 DNA reads as TGCAGTATAGGACAAAACACCGGGGAGCTGTTTTTT. Translated, it gives CSIGQNTGELFF.

J is TRBJ1-1 and V is TRBV7-9, with D perhaps TRBD1 (6 bases). Germline V gene lookup returns CDR1 SEHNR and CDR2 FQNEAQ (reference sequence). The CDR3 totals 12 residues. Trimming took off 5 bases at V and 7 bases at J, with 11 bases between the two ends. The CDR3 is CASSGKGGEAFF. The CDR3 DNA reads TGTGCCAGCAGCGGGAAGGGGGGTGAAGCTTTCTTT.

J is TRBJ2-5 and V is TRBV19; no firm D call. Germline V gives CDR1 LNHDA, CDR2 SQIVND (reference sequence). Deletions cut 9 bases from V and 2 bases from J, with 13 bases between. This CDR3 is 13 amino acids long. CDR3 sequence: CASPHETQETQYF. In nucleotides, the CDR3 is TGTGCCAGCCCACATGAAACACAAGAGACCCAGTACTTC.

The J gene is TRBJ2-5, the V gene TRBV3-1, with D possibly being TRBD2 (6 bases). The CDR3 covers 18 residues. The V end lost 2 bases, the J end lost 5 bases, and 24 bases lay between the germline ends. CDR1 LGHDT and CDR2 YNNKEL come from the germline V gene (reference sequence). The CDR3 DNA reads TGTGCCAGCAGCCAAATGAAGCTAGCGTCCCCCCCATTCGAGACCCAGTACTTC. Translating gives CASSQMKLASPPFETQYF.

The rearrangement uses TRBV7-9 and TRBJ2-7; D may match TRBD1 or TRBD2 (6 bases each). V lost 5 bases to trimming and J lost 6 bases, with 17 bases between them. Germline V CDR1 and CDR2: SEHNR, FQNEAQ (reference sequence). This CDR3 region has 14 residues. In DNA, the CDR3 is TGTGCCAGCAGCCCAGTTGGGGGGCTGGCCGAGCAGTACTTC. Translation: CASSPVGGLAEQYF.

This clonotype was detected many times. The rearrangement joins TRBV4-2 to TRBJ2-2; D unresolved. V was trimmed by 7 bases and J by 7 bases, leaving 7 bases between them. The CDR3 runs to 11 residues. The germline gives CDR1 LGHNA, CDR2 YNFKEQ. The CDR3 DNA follows: TGTGCCAGCAACAAGGGCGGGGAGCTGTTTTTT. Protein sequence: CASNKGGELFF.

Here the CDR3 DNA reads TGTGCCAGCAGTGACCCTCCGCCCCTCCACTTT. This codes for CASSDPPPLHF. V usage is TRBV6-1 and J usage is TRBJ1-6, with D hard to call. V shed 3 bases and J shed 13 bases, with 7 bases lying between them. Germline lookup yields CDR1 MNHNS and CDR2 SASEGT. The CDR3 is made up of 11 amino acids.

The CDR3 spells CASSFSFPGTSGSTKNIQYF. CDR3 nucleotides: TGCGCCAGCAGCTTTTCGTTCCCCGGGACTAGCGGGAGTACCAAAAACATTCAGTACTTC. The J gene is TRBJ2-4, the V gene TRBV5-1; 14 nucleotides line up with TRBD2. This CDR3 is 20 amino acids long. In germline, CDR1 is SGHRS, CDR2 YFSETQ. V lost 2 bases and J lost 2; bases outside the gene matches: 12.

This clonotype was found many times. The V call is TRBV28, the J call TRBJ1-5; 9 bases line up with TRBD1. This CDR3 comprises 14 residues. Trimming at V came to 5 bases and at J to 5 bases, leaving 4 bases not matched to a gene. Germline CDR1 reads MDHEN; CDR2 reads SYDVKM. CDR3 bases: TGTGCCAGCAGTGGGACAGGGCTGTATCAGCCCCAGCATTTT. It encodes CASSGTGLYQPQHF.

The chain has TRBV10-3 and TRBJ2-5; TRBD2 aligns across 7 bases. Germline V gene lookup returns CDR1 ENHRY and CDR2 SYGVKD. Losses at the gene ends were 2 bases for V and 1 base for J; bases not matched to a gene: 4. The CDR3 runs 15 residues. CDR3 in amino acids: CAISEIRTSQETQYF. The DNA of the CDR3 is TGTGCCATCAGTGAGATACGGACTAGCCAAGAGACCCAGTACTTC.

The chain joins TRBV7-3 to TRBJ2-1, with D possibly matching TRBD2 (6 bases). Germline V gene sequence: CDR1 SGHTA, CDR2 FQGTGA. The CDR3 loop spans 15 amino acids. The V and J ends lost 2 bases and 3 bases respectively, with 11 bases between them. In nucleotides, the CDR3 is TGTGCCAGCAGCTTAGTTCTGGGGGGCTACAATGAGCAGTTCTTC. It translates to CASSLVLGGYNEQFF.

In the case of this clonotype: One junction end disagrees with the germline gene, perhaps due to a read error. The chain links TRBV20-1 to TRBJ2-7; D perhaps matches TRBD2 (6 bases). This CDR3 is 14 amino acids long. Per germline, CDR1 DFQATT and CDR2 SNEGSKA (reference sequence). In nucleotides, the CDR3 is TGCTGTGCTACCACCGGGACTTTATCTTACGAGCAGTACTTC. Translation: CCATTGTLSYEQYF.